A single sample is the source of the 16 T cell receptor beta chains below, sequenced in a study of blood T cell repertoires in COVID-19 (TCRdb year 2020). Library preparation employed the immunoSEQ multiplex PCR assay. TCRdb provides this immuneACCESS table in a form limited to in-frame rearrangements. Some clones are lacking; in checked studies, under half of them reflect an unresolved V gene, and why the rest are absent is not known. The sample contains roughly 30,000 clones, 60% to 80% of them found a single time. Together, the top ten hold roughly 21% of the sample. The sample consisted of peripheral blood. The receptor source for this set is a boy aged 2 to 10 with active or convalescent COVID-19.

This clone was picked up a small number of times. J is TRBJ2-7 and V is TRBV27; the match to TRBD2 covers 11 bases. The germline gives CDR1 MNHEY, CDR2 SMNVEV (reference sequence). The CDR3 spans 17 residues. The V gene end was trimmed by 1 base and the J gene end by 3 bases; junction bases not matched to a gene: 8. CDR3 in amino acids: CASSLYFLAGGNYEQYF. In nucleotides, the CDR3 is TGTGCCAGCAGTTTATACTTCCTAGCGGGAGGTAACTACGAGCAGTACTTC.

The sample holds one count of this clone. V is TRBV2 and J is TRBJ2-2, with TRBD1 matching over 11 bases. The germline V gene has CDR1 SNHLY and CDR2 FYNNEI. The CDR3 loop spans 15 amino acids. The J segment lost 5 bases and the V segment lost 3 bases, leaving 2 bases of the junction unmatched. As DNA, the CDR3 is TGTGCCAGCAGTGAGGACAGGGGGCTGACCGGGGAGCTGTTTTTT. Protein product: CASSEDRGLTGELFF.

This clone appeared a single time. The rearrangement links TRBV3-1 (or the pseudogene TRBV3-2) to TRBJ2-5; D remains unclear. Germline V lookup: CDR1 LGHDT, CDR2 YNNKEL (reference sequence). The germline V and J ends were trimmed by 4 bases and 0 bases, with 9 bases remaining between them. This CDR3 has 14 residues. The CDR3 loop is CASSLRQDQETQYF. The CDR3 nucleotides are TGTGCCAGCAGCCTTCGACAAGACCAAGAGACCCAGTACTTC.

The CDR3 DNA reads as TGCGCCAGCAGCTTGATACGGGGCTCCTACAATGAGCAGTTCTTC. Translation gives CASSLIRGSYNEQFF. The chain has TRBV5-1 and TRBJ2-1, with D perhaps matching TRBD2 (5 bases). CDR1 and CDR2 from the germline V gene are SGHRS and YFSETQ. The CDR3 sequence is 15 residues long. The ends were cut back, 1 base at V and 0 bases at J, with 8 bases in the middle.

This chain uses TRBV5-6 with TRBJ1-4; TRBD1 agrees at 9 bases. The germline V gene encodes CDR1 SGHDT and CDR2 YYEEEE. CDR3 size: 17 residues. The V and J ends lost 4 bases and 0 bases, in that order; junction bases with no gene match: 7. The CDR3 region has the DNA TGTGCCAGCAGCATCGGACAGGGGATTGCAACTAATGAAAAACTGTTTTTT. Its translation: CASSIGQGIATNEKLFF. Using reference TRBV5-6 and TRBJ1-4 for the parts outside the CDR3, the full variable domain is DAGVTQSPTHLIKTRGQQVTLRCSPKSGHDTVSWYQQALGQGPQFIFQYYEEEERQRGNFPDRFSGHQFPNYSSELNVNALLLGDSALYLCASSIGQGIATNEKLFFGSGTQLSVL.

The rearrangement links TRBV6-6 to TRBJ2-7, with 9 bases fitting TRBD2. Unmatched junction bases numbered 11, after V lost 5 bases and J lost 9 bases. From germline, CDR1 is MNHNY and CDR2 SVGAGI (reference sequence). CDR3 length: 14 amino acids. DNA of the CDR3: TGTGCCAGCAGTATAGCGGGGGCCAGTGCTGGGCAGTACGTC. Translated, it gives CASSIAGASAGQYV.

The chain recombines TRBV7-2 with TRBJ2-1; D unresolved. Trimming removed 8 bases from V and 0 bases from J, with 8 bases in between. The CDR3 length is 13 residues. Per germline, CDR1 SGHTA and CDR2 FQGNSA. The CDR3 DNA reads TGTGCCAGCTCTATGAGCTCCTACAATGAGCAGTTCTTC. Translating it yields CASSMSSYNEQFF.

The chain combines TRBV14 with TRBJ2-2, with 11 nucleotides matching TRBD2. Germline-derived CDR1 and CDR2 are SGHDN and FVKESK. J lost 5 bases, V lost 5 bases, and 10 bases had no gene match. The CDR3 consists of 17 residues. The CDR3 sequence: CASSFLLAGGPTGELFF. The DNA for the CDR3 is TGTGCCAGCAGCTTCCTCTTAGCGGGAGGGCCGACCGGGGAGCTGTTTTTT.

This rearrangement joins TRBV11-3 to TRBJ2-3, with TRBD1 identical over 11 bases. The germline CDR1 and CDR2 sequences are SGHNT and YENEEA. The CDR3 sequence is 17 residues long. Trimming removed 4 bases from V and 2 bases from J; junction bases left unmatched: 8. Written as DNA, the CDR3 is TGTGCCAGCAGCTCTGGAGGGACAGGGGGAACCACAGATACGCAGTATTTT. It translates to CASSSGGTGGTTDTQYF.

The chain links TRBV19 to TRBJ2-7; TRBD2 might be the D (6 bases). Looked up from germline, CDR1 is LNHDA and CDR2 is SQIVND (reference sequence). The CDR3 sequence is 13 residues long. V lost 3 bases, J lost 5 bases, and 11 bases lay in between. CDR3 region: CASSIFLANEQYF. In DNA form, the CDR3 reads TGTGCCAGTAGTATCTTTCTAGCGAACGAGCAGTACTTC.

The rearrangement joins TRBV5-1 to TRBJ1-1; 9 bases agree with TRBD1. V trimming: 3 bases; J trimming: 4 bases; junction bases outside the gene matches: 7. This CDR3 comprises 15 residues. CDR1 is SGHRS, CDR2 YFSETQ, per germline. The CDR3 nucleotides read TGCGCCAGCAGCTCCGGGACAGGGCCGGGCACTGAAGCTTTCTTT. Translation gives CASSSGTGPGTEAFF. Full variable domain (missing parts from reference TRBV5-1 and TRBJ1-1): KAGVTQTPRYLIKTRGQQVTLSCSPISGHRSVSWYQQTPGQGLQFLFEYFSETQRNKGNFPGRFSGRQFSNSRSEMNVSTLELGDSALYLCASSSGTGPGTEAFFGQGTRLTVV.

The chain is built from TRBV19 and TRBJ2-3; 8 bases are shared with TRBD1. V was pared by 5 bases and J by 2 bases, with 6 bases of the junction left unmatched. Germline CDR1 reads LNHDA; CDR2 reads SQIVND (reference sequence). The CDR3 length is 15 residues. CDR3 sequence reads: CASSRPTGATDTQYF. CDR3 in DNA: TGTGCCAGTAGTCGGCCGACAGGGGCCACAGATACGCAGTATTTT.

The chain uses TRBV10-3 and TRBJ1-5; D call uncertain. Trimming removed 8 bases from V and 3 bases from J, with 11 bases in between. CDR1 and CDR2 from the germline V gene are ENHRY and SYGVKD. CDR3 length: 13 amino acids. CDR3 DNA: TGTGCCATCGCGCGGGCCAACAATCAGCCCCAGCATTTT. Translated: CAIARANNQPQHF.

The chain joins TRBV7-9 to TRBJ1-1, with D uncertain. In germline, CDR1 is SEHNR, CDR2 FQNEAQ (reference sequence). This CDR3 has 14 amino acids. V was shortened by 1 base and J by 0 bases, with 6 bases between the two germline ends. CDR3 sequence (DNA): TGTGCCAGCAGCTTAGGCCGGTTGAACACTGAAGCTTTCTTT. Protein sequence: CASSLGRLNTEAFF.

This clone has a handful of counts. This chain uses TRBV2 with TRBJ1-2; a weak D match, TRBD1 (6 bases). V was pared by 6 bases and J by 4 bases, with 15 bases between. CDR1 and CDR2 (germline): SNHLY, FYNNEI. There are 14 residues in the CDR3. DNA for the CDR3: TGTGCCAGCAGGGCCACAGGGTATGGCTATGGCTACACCTTC. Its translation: CASRATGYGYGYTF.

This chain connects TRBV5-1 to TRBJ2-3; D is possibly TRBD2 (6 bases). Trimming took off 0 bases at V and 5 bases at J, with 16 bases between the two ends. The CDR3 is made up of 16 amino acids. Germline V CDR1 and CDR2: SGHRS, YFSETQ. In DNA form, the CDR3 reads TGCGCCAGCAGCTTGGGGGCGGGAACTCGAGGAGATACGCAGTATTTT. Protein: CASSLGAGTRGDTQYF.